This is a list of T cell receptor beta chains from one sample in a study of shared T cell receptors in the human thymus. Sequencing was performed with immunoSEQ multiplex PCR; in TCRdb, only in-frame clones are kept and a portion is missing. The sample lists 650,000 to 950,000 clones, approximately 85% occurring once. These sequences were also reported in another study, on human thymus T cells.

The sequenced sample consisted of thymocytes. The receptors were gathered from a girl less than two years old with a congenital heart defect. Each CDR3 is given with its conserved first and last residue. A D gene is named only where the DNA matches it firmly. Not all rows give a size; the values are once, few, many and, for expanded clones, a class.

d_call	v_call	clone_size	j_call	cdr3_nt	cdr3_aa
-	TRBV27	-	TRBJ2-6	TGTGCCAGCACCTTAACATCTGGGGCCAACGTCCTGACTTTC	CASTLTSGANVLTF
-	TRBV19	-	TRBJ1-5	TGTGCCAGTAGTATTCGGGCCGGGACTTACAATCAGCCCCAGCATTTT	CASSIRAGTYNQPQHF
TRBD1	TRBV7-6	-	TRBJ1-1	TGTGCCAGCAGCTTATTTTTGGGGGACAGGGACACTGAAGCTTTCTTT	CASSLFLGDRDTEAFF
TRBD1	TRBV14	-	TRBJ2-7	TGTGCCAGCAGCCATTCAGGACAGGGGGCGAACGAGCAGTACTTC	CASSHSGQGANEQYF
TRBD1	TRBV6-1	-	TRBJ1-2	TGTGCCAGCGACCGGACAGGGAGACAGGATGGCTACACCTTC	CASDRTGRQDGYTF
-	TRBV6-1	-	TRBJ1-1	TGTGCCAGCAGTGATCGATTGGTGGGGGGTCGAGGTTTGATGAACACTGAAGCTTTCTTT	CASSDRLVGGRGLMNTEAFF
-	TRBV6-1	-	TRBJ1-5	TGTGCCAGCAGCGGGTTCTATAGCAATCAGCCCCAGCATTTT	CASSGFYSNQPQHF
TRBD1	TRBV5-4	-	TRBJ1-2	TGTGCCAGCAGCTGGGAACCGGGACAGTTTTATGGCTACACCTTC	CASSWEPGQFYGYTF
-	TRBV2	-	TRBJ1-6	TGTGCCAGCAGTTCACCCCCAAGGGAGAGTCTCTCACCCCTCCACTTT	CASSSPPRESLSPLHF
TRBD1	TRBV10-1	-	TRBJ1-1	TGCGCCAGCAGTTCAGGGGGCAGGACTGAAGCTTTCTTT	CASSSGGRTEAFF
TRBD1	TRBV28	-	TRBJ1-6	TGTGCCAGCAGTCCGGCCGACTTGGGACAGAAGGGGGATTCACCCCTCCACTTT	CASSPADLGQKGDSPLHF
TRBD1	TRBV27	-	TRBJ1-2	TGTGCCAGTAGACAGGGGGGCTATGGCTACACCTTC	CASRQGGYGYTF
TRBD1	TRBV5-1	-	TRBJ2-1	TGCGCCAGCAGCCAGGGGGATGAGCAGTTCTTC	CASSQGDEQFF
TRBD1	TRBV6-1	-	TRBJ1-1	TGTGCCAGCAGCTCACCTACAGGGGGCGGAGAGGCTTTCTTT	CASSSPTGGGEAFF
-	TRBV7-8	few	TRBJ1-6	TGTGCCAGCAGCCCGCCATCTAAGAACCCTCGCGATGATTCACCCCTCCACTTT	CASSPPSKNPRDDSPLHF
TRBD1	TRBV19	-	TRBJ2-2	TGTGCCAGTAGTATAGCAATGGACAGGGGAGACACCGGGGAGCTGTTTTTT	CASSIAMDRGDTGELFF
-	TRBV5-1	few	TRBJ2-1	TGCGCCAGCAGCTTAGGGCAGGGCCATGAGCAGTTCTTC	CASSLGQGHEQFF
-	TRBV28	-	TRBJ1-6	TGTGCCAGCAGTTTAGCAGGGTATAATTCACCCCTCCACTTT	CASSLAGYNSPLHF
-	TRBV4-1	-	TRBJ1-5	TGCGCCAGCAGCCAAGGTTTCAGGGGAAGGAAGAATCAGCCCCAGCATTTT	CASSQGFRGRKNQPQHF
-	TRBV5-1	-	TRBJ2-2	TGCGCCAGCAGCTCGAGGGGGGGGGCCGGGGAGCTGTTTTTT	CASSSRGGAGELFF
-	TRBV5-1	-	TRBJ1-4	TGCGCCAGCAGCTTGGCGCCGGACAGAAAGAATGAAAAACTGTTTTTT	CASSLAPDRKNEKLFF
TRBD1	TRBV7-6	-	TRBJ2-5	TGTGCCAGCAGCTCATCGTCCGGGACAGGGGAGACCCAGTACTTC	CASSSSSGTGETQYF
-	TRBV27	-	TRBJ2-3	TGTGCCAGCAGTCCAGGACAGTGTCCCACAGATACGCAGTATTTT	CASSPGQCPTDTQYF
-	TRBV5-1	few	TRBJ1-2	TGCGCCAGCAGCTTGAGGTCAGGGGACGGCTACACCTTC	CASSLRSGDGYTF